This entry lists 20 T cell receptor beta chains sequenced from one sample in a study of T cell repertoires in cytomegalovirus infection. In TCRdb, the reads were re-called with MiXCR into one record per CDR3 protein. The sample contains roughly 220,000 distinct CDR3 sequences, roughly 34% of which appear only once. Their specific antigens are unknown. This sample comprised CD8+ T cells from cultured PBMCs, obtained from culture after CMV antigen stimulation. These receptors all come from a human donor in good health (CMV status not recorded). Some clones in this sample may be carry-over from other donors' samples.

The sample holds a few counts of this clonotype. This chain connects TRBV7-9 to TRBJ1-2, with unresolved D. This CDR3 is built from 15 residues. V gave up 1 base and J gave up 5 bases, with 14 bases separating them. Germline-derived CDR1 and CDR2 are SEHNR and FQNEAQ (reference sequence). For the CDR3, the DNA is TGTGCCAGCAGCTTAGGAACGGGAATTTTATATGGCTACACCTTC. Protein sequence: CASSLGTGILYGYTF.

The chain is built from TRBV9 and TRBJ2-1; D is possibly TRBD1 or TRBD2 (6 bases each). Germline CDR1 and CDR2: SGDLS and YYNGEE. The V end was cut by 4 bases, the J end by 8 bases, with 22 bases between. CDR3 length: 16 residues. In DNA form, the CDR3 reads TGTGCCAGCAGCTCTAGAGGGGGGTCCAAGCGTGATGAGCAGTTCTTC. Encoded protein: CASSSRGGSKRDEQFF.

This clonotype has only a few counts. The J gene is TRBJ1-2, the V gene TRBV6-5; the match to TRBD1 covers 10 bases. The CDR3 consists of 16 residues. Per germline, CDR1 MNHEY and CDR2 SVGAGI. The V segment lost 6 bases and the J segment 3 bases; nucleotides outside the gene matches: 10. In DNA form, the CDR3 reads TGTGCCAGCAGCCGGGACAGGGGAGTTAAGGACTATGGCTACACCTTC. Amino acid sequence: CASSRDRGVKDYGYTF.

This clonotype was counted only a few times. This chain uses TRBV11-2 with TRBJ2-1, with 8 bases matching TRBD2. CDR3 length: 16 amino acids. The trim removed 2 bases at V and 12 bases at J, leaving 15 bases unmatched. Looked up from germline, CDR1 is SGHAT and CDR2 is FQNNGV. The CDR3 nucleotides read TGTGCCAGCAGCTTACGGGGGACTAGGGGCCTTGGTGTGCAGTTCTTC. Encoded protein: CASSLRGTRGLGVQFF.

This clonotype was observed once. V and J are TRBV27 and TRBJ1-2; 12 nucleotides align to TRBD1. Germline CDR1 and CDR2: MNHEY and SMNVEV (reference sequence). The CDR3 has 16 residues. V gave up 0 bases and J gave up 6 bases; unmatched junction bases: 5. The CDR3 DNA follows: TGTGCCAGCAGTTTATCGGGGGGACAGGGGGCTAATGGCTACACCTTC. Its protein product is CASSLSGGQGANGYTF.

The rearrangement links TRBV29-1 to TRBJ1-2; TRBD1 agrees at 8 bases. V dropped 5 bases and J dropped 8; count of bases not matched to a gene: 7. The CDR3 has 12 amino acids. From germline, CDR1 is SQVTM and CDR2 ANQGSEA. CDR3 protein: CSVPDRGAGYTF. CDR3 DNA sequence: TGCAGCGTTCCAGACAGGGGCGCGGGCTACACCTTC.

The rearrangement joins TRBV27 to TRBJ2-5; D possibly corresponds to TRBD2 (7 bases). The V end lost 1 base, the J end lost 1 base, and 16 bases lay between the germline ends. The CDR3 has 17 residues. Germline V lookup: CDR1 MNHEY, CDR2 SMNVEV (reference sequence). CDR3 DNA sequence: TGTGCCAGCAGTTTATTGGGGAGGGGGGACCTCCAAGAGACCCAGTACTTC. This codes for CASSLLGRGDLQETQYF.

V usage is TRBV28 and J usage is TRBJ1-5, with TRBD1 matching over 8 bases. Unmatched junction bases numbered 4, after V lost 10 bases and J lost 2 bases. The CDR3 length is 13 residues. In germline, CDR1 is MDHEN, CDR2 SYDVKM. The DNA for the CDR3 is TGTGCCATAGGACAGGGAGGCAATCAGCCCCAGCATTTT. This translates into CAIGQGGNQPQHF.

This clonotype showed up just a few times. CDR3 loop: CASSLGSTETQYF. CDR3 coding DNA: TGTGCCAGCAGCTTGGGTAGTACGGAGACCCAGTACTTC. The rearrangement joins TRBV7-3 to TRBJ2-5; D gene ambiguous. The CDR3 consists of 13 residues. CDR1 and CDR2 from the germline V gene are SGHTA and FQGTGA. Trimming left V 3 bases short and J 5 bases short, with 10 bases between.

The rearrangement joins TRBV15 to TRBJ2-7, with TRBD2 identical over 8 bases. The CDR3 has 15 residues. Trimming took 2 bases from V and 1 from J; bases not matched to a gene: 4. The germline V gene encodes CDR1 LNHNV and CDR2 YYDKDF (reference sequence). The CDR3 region is CATSRSGLESYEQYF. CDR3 nucleotide sequence: TGTGCCACCAGCAGATCGGGACTAGAATCCTACGAGCAGTACTTC.

The V and J genes are TRBV6-2 or TRBV6-3 and TRBJ1-2; D is perhaps TRBD1 (6 bases). V was trimmed by 7 bases and J by 4 bases, leaving 19 bases between them. CDR1 and CDR2 (germline): MNHEY, SVGEGT. This CDR3 comprises 15 residues. The chain's CDR3 is CASNTQPTGPYGYTF. CDR3 bases: TGTGCCAGCAATACTCAACCGACAGGCCCCTATGGCTACACCTTC.

This clonotype was recorded only once. The chain is built from TRBV7-4 and TRBJ1-1; D ambiguous. CDR3 length: 13 residues. Trimming took off 4 bases at V and 1 base at J, with 7 bases between the two ends. The germline V gene has CDR1 SGHVT and CDR2 SQSDAQ. The CDR3 DNA sequence: TGTGCCAGCAGCTCGGGAGCGAACACTGAAGCTTTCTTT. This translates into CASSSGANTEAFF.

The V and J genes are TRBV20-1 and TRBJ1-3; TRBD1 matches 7 bases. After removal of 6 bases from V and 2 bases from J, the junction contained 10 bases not matched to a gene. There are 15 residues in the CDR3. Germline V CDR1 and CDR2: DFQATT, SNEGSKA (reference sequence). The CDR3 loop is CSASSYGTAGNTIYF. The CDR3 DNA reads as TGCAGTGCAAGCTCCTATGGGACAGCTGGAAACACCATATATTTT.

About this clonotype: One end of the junction is discordant with germline, which a read error may explain. The chain carries TRBV7-6 and TRBJ2-7; D not resolved. The CDR3 has 12 amino acids. Germline V gene sequence: CDR1 SGHVS, CDR2 FNYEAQ. CDR3 in amino acids: CASSVVPYELYF. In DNA form, the CDR3 reads TGTGCCAGCAGTGTAGTCCCCTACGAGCTGTACTTC.

The chain carries TRBV9 and TRBJ2-7, with 10 nucleotides matching TRBD2. The junction had 11 bases not matched to a gene; V was cut back by 3 bases and J by 5 bases. The CDR3 length is 16 residues. Per the germline V gene, CDR1 is SGDLS and CDR2 is YYNGEE. This CDR3 is CASSEELAGLPHEQYF. The CDR3 nucleotides are TGTGCCAGCAGCGAGGAACTAGCGGGGCTTCCCCACGAGCAGTACTTC.

The chain links TRBV7-6 to TRBJ2-2; D might be TRBD1 (6 bases). Germline V CDR1 and CDR2: SGHVS, FNYEAQ. This CDR3 contains 15 residues. Trimming removed 11 bases at V and 2 bases at J, with 18 bases between. This CDR3 reads CASQGWTSNTGELFF. In DNA form, the CDR3 reads TGTGCCTCTCAGGGGTGGACTTCCAACACCGGGGAGCTGTTTTTT.

The chain carries TRBV4-1 and TRBJ2-1, with 8 bases that match TRBD1. This CDR3 is 18 amino acids long. V trimming: 1 base; J trimming: 7 bases; junction bases outside the gene matches: 15. Germline assignment: CDR1 MGHRA and CDR2 YSYEKL. The CDR3 here is CASSQVSMGQGAFNEQFF. The CDR3 coding sequence is TGCGCCAGCAGCCAAGTTTCTATGGGGCAGGGGGCGTTTAATGAGCAGTTCTTC.

This chain connects TRBV7-2 to TRBJ2-3, with 7 bases fitting TRBD1. CDR1 and CDR2 from the germline V gene are SGHTA and FQGNSA. V lost 2 bases, J lost 12 bases, and 8 bases stayed unmatched. The length of the CDR3 is 13 residues. The CDR3 coding sequence is TGTGCCAGCAGCTTACCGCAGGGGGTGGACCAGTATTTT. The encoded protein is CASSLPQGVDQYF.

The CDR3: CAQGLAGVQETQYF. The CDR3 DNA sequence: TGTGCACAGGGCCTAGCGGGGGTCCAAGAGACCCAGTACTTC. The chain recombines TRBV2 with TRBJ2-5; 10 bases agree with TRBD2. Germline V gives CDR1 SNHLY, CDR2 FYNNEI. The CDR3 is made up of 14 amino acids.

The chain employs TRBV11-2 and TRBJ2-1; D is unclear. With 5 bases removed from V and 2 bases from J, the gap between germline ends came to 16 bases. In germline, CDR1 is SGHAT, CDR2 FQNNGV. This CDR3 spans 16 amino acids. The DNA for the CDR3 is TGTGCCAGCAGCCCCCCCAGCTACAACCCCTACAATGAGCAGTTCTTC. Its translation: CASSPPSYNPYNEQFF.